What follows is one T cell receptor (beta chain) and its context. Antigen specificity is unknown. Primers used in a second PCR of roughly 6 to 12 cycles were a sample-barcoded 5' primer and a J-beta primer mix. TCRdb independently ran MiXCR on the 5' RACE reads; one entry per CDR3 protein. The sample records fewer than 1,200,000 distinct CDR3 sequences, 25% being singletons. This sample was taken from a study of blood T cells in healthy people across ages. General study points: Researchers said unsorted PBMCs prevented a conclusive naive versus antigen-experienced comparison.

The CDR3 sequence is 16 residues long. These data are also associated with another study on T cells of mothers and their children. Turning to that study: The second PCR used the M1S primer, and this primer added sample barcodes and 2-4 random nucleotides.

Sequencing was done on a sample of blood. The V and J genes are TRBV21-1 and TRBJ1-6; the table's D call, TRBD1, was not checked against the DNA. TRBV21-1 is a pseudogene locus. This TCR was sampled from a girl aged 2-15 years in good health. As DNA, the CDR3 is TGTGCCAGCAGCAAAGGGTCCAGGGCAGGGGATTCACCCCTCCACTTT. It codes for CASSKGSRAGDSPLHF.